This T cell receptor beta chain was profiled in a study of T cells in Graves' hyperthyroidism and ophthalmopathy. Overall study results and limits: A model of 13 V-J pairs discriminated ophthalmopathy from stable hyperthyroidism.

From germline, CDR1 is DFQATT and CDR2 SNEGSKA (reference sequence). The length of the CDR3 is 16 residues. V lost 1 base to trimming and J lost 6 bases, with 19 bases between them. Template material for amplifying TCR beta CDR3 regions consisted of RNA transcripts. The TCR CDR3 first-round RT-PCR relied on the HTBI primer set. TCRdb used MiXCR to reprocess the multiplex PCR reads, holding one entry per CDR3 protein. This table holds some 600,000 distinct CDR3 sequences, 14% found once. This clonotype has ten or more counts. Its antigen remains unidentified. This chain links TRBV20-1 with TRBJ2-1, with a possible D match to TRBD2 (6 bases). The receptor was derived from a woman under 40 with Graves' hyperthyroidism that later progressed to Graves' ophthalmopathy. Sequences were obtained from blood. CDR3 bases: TGCAGTGCTAGAGGGGGTCTCTTCGGGGGAGGCAATGAGCAGTTCTTC. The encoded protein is CSARGGLFGGGNEQFF.